Below, one T cell receptor beta chain is given with its context. Antigen: not known. J was trimmed by 5 bases and V by 3 bases; bases with no gene match: 10. CDR3 length: 16 amino acids. The germline CDR1 and CDR2 sequences are MNHNS and SASEGT. This specimen belongs to a study of long-term antiretroviral therapy in people with HIV. Study conclusions and caveats: Transplant donor controls retained higher diversity, though diversity increased after ART. ART adherence, viral resistance and therapy changes were not recorded. Those clones which expanded before ART made up the dominant part of the repertoire at all time points.

immunoSEQ v3.0 was run at survey level. The protocol was immunoSEQ multiplex PCR, while the TCRdb copy is restricted to in-frame clones and leaves out a portion. Among more than 25,000 clones listed, roughly 87% were seen once. The source is a man aged 45-60 years with HIV. The V gene is TRBV6-1, the J gene TRBJ2-3; TRBD2 matches 8 bases. The sequencing here drew on unsorted PBMCs, taken 2 years after starting antiretroviral therapy. The CDR3 DNA reads as TGTGCCAGCAGTGAGGGCTTAGCGGGGCTCGGAGATACGCAGTATTTT. This codes for CASSEGLAGLGDTQYF.